One and the same sample provided the 28 T cell receptor beta chains below, sequenced in a study of CD8+CD57+ T cells in acquired aplastic anemia. Previously, flow cytometry had revealed CD8+CD57+ cell expansion in the patients chosen for sequencing. The template for TCR beta VDJ and CDR3 sequence profiling was genomic DNA. TCRdb called the reads again in MiXCR, with one record for every CDR3 protein. The table shows around 130,000 distinct CDR3 sequences, with 50% to 60% occurring only once. Input material: sorted CD4+, CD8+, or CD8+CD57+ T cells (not recorded which) from PBMCs. Receptors originate from a human donor with aplastic anemia.

The chain has TRBV15 and TRBJ1-6, with 7 bases lining up with TRBD1. Germline-derived CDR1 and CDR2 are LNHNV and YYDKDF (reference sequence). V gave up 3 bases and J gave up 7 bases; unmatched junction bases: 12. CDR3 length: 17 residues. Here the CDR3 reads CATSSFPGQPSNSPLHF. The CDR3 bases are TGTGCCACCAGCAGCTTTCCGGGACAGCCGTCAAATTCACCCCTCCACTTT.

V is TRBV29-1 and J is TRBJ2-5; D may be TRBD2 (6 bases). V was shortened by 1 base and J by 0 bases, with 9 bases between the two germline ends. This CDR3 contains 14 residues. Germline CDR1 and CDR2: SQVTM and ANQGSEA. In DNA, the CDR3 is TGCAGCGTTGAAGCGGCGGGGTACCAAGAGACCCAGTACTTC. Translating it yields CSVEAAGYQETQYF.

This clonotype came up many times. The chain carries TRBV7-2 and TRBJ2-1; D remains unclear. The CDR3 contains 13 residues. Trimming left V 5 bases short and J 0 bases short, with 5 bases between. Germline V gives CDR1 SGHTA, CDR2 FQGNSA. DNA of the CDR3: TGTGCCAGCAGCAAAAGCTCCTACAATGAGCAGTTCTTC. Its translation is CASSKSSYNEQFF.

The chain links TRBV15 to TRBJ2-7; tentative D call: TRBD2 (5 bases). The CDR3 has 15 amino acids. Looked up from germline, CDR1 is LNHNV and CDR2 is YYDKDF (reference sequence). Trimming took off 5 bases at V and 2 bases at J, with 16 bases between the two ends. The CDR3 loop is CATSGGETPAYEQYF. In DNA, the CDR3 is TGTGCCACCAGCGGAGGAGAGACACCCGCCTACGAGCAGTACTTC.

The chain joins TRBV7-3 to TRBJ2-3; TRBD2 aligns across 10 bases. CDR1 SGHTA and CDR2 FQGTGA come from the germline V gene. This CDR3 has 17 residues. The V gene end was trimmed by 1 base and the J gene end by 7 bases; junction bases not matched to a gene: 11. The CDR3 nucleotides are TGTGCCAGCAGCTTAATTACTCCTAGCGGGGGAGCGAATACGCAGTATTTT. Its protein is CASSLITPSGGANTQYF.

The genes are TRBV10-3 and TRBJ2-7; D is unresolved. Looked up from germline, CDR1 is ENHRY and CDR2 is SYGVKD. V shed 6 bases and J shed 0 bases, with 12 bases lying between them. The CDR3 is 14 residues long. The CDR3, as DNA: TGTGCCATCAGGTACAGTTCCGGCTCCTACGAGCAGTACTTC. Protein product: CAIRYSSGSYEQYF.

This clonotype was seen only once. The chain carries TRBV20-1 and TRBJ2-7, with 11 bases identical to TRBD2. V dropped 5 bases and J dropped 3; count of bases not matched to a gene: 3. Germline lookup yields CDR1 DFQATT and CDR2 SNEGSKA (reference sequence). This CDR3 is built from 13 residues. CDR3 nucleotide sequence: TGCAGTGCTTCGACTAGCGGGAACTACGAGCAGTACTTC. It codes for CSASTSGNYEQYF.

The CDR3 region is CASTRGREQPQHF. CDR3 nucleotide sequence: TGTGCCAGCACTCGCGGGAGAGAGCAGCCCCAGCATTTT. The rearrangement links TRBV2 to TRBJ1-5; D uncertain. The germline CDR1 and CDR2 sequences are SNHLY and FYNNEI. V dropped 7 bases and J dropped 7 bases, with 14 bases sitting between them. The CDR3 sequence is 13 residues long.

This clonotype was recorded at least ten times. CDR3 bases: TGTGCCAGCAGTGTGACAGGGAGTGGAAACACCATATATTTT. It codes for CASSVTGSGNTIYF. The chain links TRBV12-3 or TRBV12-4 to TRBJ1-3; 7 positions match TRBD1. There are 14 residues in the CDR3. Trimming removed 5 bases from V and 3 bases from J; junction bases left unmatched: 4.

V gene TRBV24-1 combines with J gene TRBJ2-2; possible D gene TRBD1, 5 bases. V lost 5 bases, J lost 2 bases, and 14 bases lay in between. Germline V gene data show CDR1 as KGHDR and CDR2 as SFDVKD. The CDR3 is 16 amino acids. This CDR3 is CATSGGRLGNTGELFF. For the CDR3, the DNA is TGTGCCACCAGTGGGGGCAGGCTGGGCAACACCGGGGAGCTGTTTTTT.

The genes are TRBV19 and TRBJ2-1, with D perhaps matching TRBD1 (6 bases). The V and J ends lost 5 bases and 10 bases respectively, with 12 bases between them. Germline assignment: CDR1 LNHDA and CDR2 SQIVND (reference sequence). This CDR3 comprises 12 residues. CDR3 coding DNA: TGTGCCAGTAGTCCAGGGGTCGGCGAGCAGTTCTTC. As protein: CASSPGVGEQFF. Variable domain in full (rest from reference TRBV19 and TRBJ2-1): DGGITQSPKYLFRKEGQNVTLSCEQNLNHDAMYWYRQDPGQGLRLIYYSQIVNDFQKGDIAEGYSVSREKKESFPLTVTSAQKNPTAFYLCASSPGVGEQFFGPGTRLTVL.

The sample holds a few counts of this clonotype. V usage is TRBV3-1 and J usage is TRBJ2-5; TRBD2 agrees at 8 bases. The V gene end was trimmed by 2 bases and the J gene end by 2 bases; junction bases not matched to a gene: 10. Germline CDR1 reads LGHDT; CDR2 reads YNNKEL (reference sequence). The CDR3 totals 17 residues. The CDR3 sequence: CASSQRVGGGTQETQYF. CDR3 DNA sequence: TGTGCCAGCAGCCAAAGGGTGGGCGGGGGGACGCAAGAGACCCAGTACTTC.

This clonotype has a handful of counts. V gene TRBV11-2 combines with J gene TRBJ2-1; weak D call: TRBD2 (8 bases). This CDR3 comprises 15 residues. CDR1 and CDR2 (germline): SGHAT, FQNNGV. V lost 1 base and J 10 bases, leaving 17 bases between the germline ends. The CDR3 bases are TGTGCCAGCAGCTTAGGGACGGGAGGGGGCCTCGAGCAGTTCTTC. Its translation: CASSLGTGGGLEQFF.

The chain links TRBV6-2 or TRBV6-3 to TRBJ1-6; possibly TRBD1 for D (6 bases). There are 14 residues in the CDR3. With 6 bases removed from V and 7 bases from J, the gap between germline ends came to 13 bases. From germline, CDR1 is MNHEY and CDR2 SVGEGT. In DNA, the CDR3 is TGTGCCAGCAGGGTAGGACAGTGGAATTCACCCCTCCACTTT. This codes for CASRVGQWNSPLHF.

This chain joins TRBV10-3 and TRBJ2-1, with 11 nucleotides matching TRBD2. After removal of 4 bases from V and 0 bases from J, the junction contained 2 bases not matched to a gene. The CDR3 loop spans 16 amino acids. The germline gives CDR1 ENHRY, CDR2 SYGVKD. CDR3 DNA: TGTGCCATCAGTGCTACTAGCGGGAGCTCCTACAATGAGCAGTTCTTC. This translates into CAISATSGSSYNEQFF.

The chain is built from TRBV6-5 and TRBJ1-2; weak D call: TRBD1 (6 bases). V lost 2 bases to trimming and J lost 4 bases, with 14 bases between them. The CDR3 sequence is 15 residues long. CDR1 and CDR2 from the germline V gene are MNHEY and SVGAGI. Here the CDR3 reads CASSYGGANGYGYTF. CDR3 in DNA: TGTGCCAGCAGTTACGGGGGGGCGAATGGCTATGGCTACACCTTC.

This chain links TRBV20-1 with TRBJ1-6; TRBD1 matches 7 bases. V gave up 6 bases and J gave up 0 bases; unmatched junction bases: 5. CDR1 and CDR2 (germline): DFQATT, SNEGSKA (reference sequence). This CDR3 contains 15 residues. In DNA form, the CDR3 reads TGCAGTGCAACGGGACAGAGCTCCTATAATTCACCCCTCCACTTT. This sequence encodes CSATGQSSYNSPLHF.

The V call is TRBV12-3 or TRBV12-4, the J call TRBJ1-6; D not certain. The CDR3 spans 15 residues. The ends were cut back, 3 bases at V and 5 bases at J, with 11 bases in the middle. CDR3 sequence (DNA): TGTGCCAGCAGTTTGAGCGGACGGAATAATTCACCCCTCCACTTT. Its translation is CASSLSGRNNSPLHF.

V gene TRBV19 combines with J gene TRBJ1-5, with D hard to call. The CDR3 is 13 residues long. With 3 bases removed from V and 5 bases from J, the gap between germline ends came to 8 bases. The germline gives CDR1 LNHDA, CDR2 SQIVND (reference sequence). CDR3 region: CASSIWGDQPQHF. The CDR3 DNA reads TGTGCCAGTAGTATCTGGGGAGATCAGCCCCAGCATTTT.

Of note for this clonotype: No conserved phenylalanine or tryptophan ends this CDR3, so it is likely a read error. The rearrangement links TRBV19 to TRBJ2-3, with D possibly being TRBD2 (5 bases). Germline loops: CDR1 LNHDA, CDR2 SQIVND (reference sequence). This CDR3 contains 13 residues. V lost 5 bases, J lost 6 bases, and 12 bases lay in between. The CDR3 is CASSRTRRDTQYL. The CDR3 DNA reads as TGTGCCAGTAGTCGCACTAGGAGGGATACGCAGTATCTT.

This rearrangement joins TRBV10-2 to TRBJ2-3; no clear D gene. In germline, CDR1 is WSHSY, CDR2 SAAADI. V was cut by 7 bases and J by 2 bases, with 10 bases left in between. The CDR3 has 13 residues. CDR3 sequence reads: CASTPPHTDTQYF. DNA for the CDR3: TGCGCCAGCACGCCCCCCCACACAGATACGCAGTATTTT.

The rearrangement joins TRBV14 to TRBJ1-1, with D unresolved. V was pared by 1 base and J by 2 bases, with 11 bases between. The CDR3 consists of 15 residues. Germline-derived CDR1 and CDR2 are SGHDN and FVKESK. The CDR3 DNA follows: TGTGCCAGCAGCCAAGTAGATCGGAGAAACACTGAAGCTTTCTTT. This codes for CASSQVDRRNTEAFF.

The chain carries TRBV3-1 and TRBJ1-2, with 9 bases that match TRBD1. With 1 base clipped from V and 5 bases from J, the junction kept 8 bases outside the gene matches. The CDR3 runs to 16 residues. Germline lookup yields CDR1 LGHDT and CDR2 YNNKEL (reference sequence). The CDR3: CASSQGRDRVGYGYTF. As DNA, the CDR3 is TGTGCCAGCAGCCAAGGCCGGGACAGGGTTGGGTATGGCTACACCTTC.

The V call is TRBV29-1, the J call TRBJ1-2; D gene unclear. This CDR3 has 10 residues. In germline, CDR1 is SQVTM, CDR2 ANQGSEA. V was clipped by 7 bases and J by 7 bases, with 10 bases between them. CDR3 loop: CSANSGGYTF. CDR3 DNA sequence: TGCAGCGCTAATTCCGGTGGCTACACCTTC.

The chain carries TRBV15 and TRBJ2-7; TRBD1 aligns across 9 bases. CDR1 is LNHNV, CDR2 YYDKDF, per germline (reference sequence). The CDR3 has 16 residues. With 0 bases clipped from V and 3 bases from J, the junction kept 6 bases outside the gene matches. The DNA of the CDR3 is TGTGCCACCAGCAGAGACCGAGACAGGGGGATCTACGAGCAGTACTTC. Translation gives CATSRDRDRGIYEQYF.

This clonotype was detected once. V gene TRBV7-6 combines with J gene TRBJ1-1, with unresolved D. Germline CDR1 SGHVS, CDR2 FNYEAQ. The CDR3 totals 13 residues. The V end lost 5 bases, the J end lost 5 bases, and 12 bases lay between the germline ends. DNA of the CDR3: TGTGCCAGCAGCCAGGCCCTCGGAACTGAAGCTTTCTTT. Amino acids: CASSQALGTEAFF.

The rearrangement joins TRBV20-1 to TRBJ2-5; TRBD1 might be the D (6 bases). From germline, CDR1 is DFQATT and CDR2 SNEGSKA (reference sequence). Deletions cut 6 bases from V and 5 bases from J, with 16 bases between. CDR3 size: 13 residues. The CDR3 coding sequence is TGCAGTGCCAGGAGAGGGGGAGACGAGACCCAGTACTTC. Its translation: CSARRGGDETQYF.

This clonotype appeared a few times. The V and J genes are TRBV27 and TRBJ1-1, with a weak D call TRBD1 (5 bases). This CDR3 comprises 15 residues. Germline CDR1 and CDR2: MNHEY and SMNVEV (reference sequence). The V and J ends lost 0 bases and 1 base respectively, with 9 bases between them. CDR3 DNA sequence: TGTGCCAGCAGTTTATCGGCAGGGCCGAACACTGAAGCTTTCTTT. Protein sequence: CASSLSAGPNTEAFF.